Sequencing of this TCR beta chain was carried out in a study of OX40 agonist ivuxolimab in advanced cancers. For context, the study as a whole: Ivuxolimab was an agonistic, fully human IgG2 monoclonal antibody directed against OX40 (CD134), a costimulatory receptor. Intravenous ivuxolimab was administered to patients every 2 weeks at six dose levels: 0.01, 0.1, 0.3, 1.5, 3 and 10 mg/kg. Of the approximately 50 dose-escalation patients, hepatocellular carcinoma was present in around 19, melanoma in around 15, renal cell carcinoma in 9 and head and neck cancer in 9. In the dose-escalation cohort, 70% to 90% of patients were male, and the mean age was around 65 years with a range of about 20 to 79. Prior anti-PD-1, anti-PD-L1 or anti-CTLA-4 therapy was permitted, and checkpoint inhibitors had been received by about 36% of dose-escalation patients. Partial responses occurred in three dose-escalation patients: two with cutaneous melanoma and one with hepatocellular carcinoma. The purpose of peripheral TCRbeta sequencing was to test whether ivuxolimab changed TCR sequence diversity and led to clonal T-cell expansion. The paper covers the monotherapy dose-escalation part of the phase I ivuxolimab trial, which included N ≈ 50 patients. Here is what the overall study found, with its caveats: Low levels of normalized T-cell clonal expansion were also seen in some patients who did not respond. The antigen specificity of the clonally expanded peripheral T cells was not determined. Clonal expansion of both CD4+ and CD8+ blood T cells was observed from baseline to week 6 at doses 0.1 to 3.0 mg/kg. In the 0.1-3.0 mg/kg groups, partial responders had among the lowest normalized peripheral clonal expansion, particularly in CD8+ T cells. After ivuxolimab, more expanded clones were found on average in CD8+ T cells than in CD4+ T cells.

The trial excluded patients who had a history of autoimmune disease or who were on systemic immunosuppression. Peripheral blood for TCR sequencing was collected from all dose cohorts at baseline, on cycle 4 day 1, and on cycle 7 day 1. Samples were obtained from an open-label, multicenter, first-in-human phase I dose-escalation trial of ivuxolimab. Adults with locally advanced or metastatic head and neck squamous cell, hepatocellular, melanoma or renal cell carcinoma were enrolled in the trial. Before TCR sequencing, CD4+ T cells and CD8+ T cells from peripheral blood were sorted into separate populations. Genomic DNA was extracted from sorted cells for sequencing of the TCRbeta CDR3 region. The immunoSEQ Assay was used to sequence the TCRbeta CDR3 regions. Drawn from immuneACCESS, this table holds only the in-frame rearrangements with V and J called that TCRdb kept. Clones are partly lost; checked studies trace under half to an unresolved V gene and leave the rest unexplained. This sample comprises 98,000 or so clones, less than 90% of them detected only once. The ten largest clones take up 0.8% to 0.9% of the sample.

The CDR3 measures 15 amino acids from cysteine to phenylalanine. The only DNA kept is the CDR3, 45 bases in frame from the first base. Via the germline V gene, CDR1 is MNHEY and CDR2 SVGAGI. At the junction V is shortened by 5 bases and J by 5 bases; bases outside the gene matches: 12. To note about this clone: This clone's antigen is unknown. No qualities accompany the bases; no much larger clone lies one base away.

Recombination connected TRBV6-5 to TRBJ2-7, and 7 bases in between align with TRBD2. The sample was CD4+ or CD8+ T cells sorted from blood, taken in a trial of the OX40 agonist ivuxolimab. The clonotype originates from an adult with an advanced solid tumor such as melanoma, head and neck, liver or kidney cancer. CDR3 sequence: CASSRLGGSWDEQYF. The sequenced DNA: TGTGCCAGCAGTCGACTCGGGGGGTCCTGGGACGAGCAGTACTTC.